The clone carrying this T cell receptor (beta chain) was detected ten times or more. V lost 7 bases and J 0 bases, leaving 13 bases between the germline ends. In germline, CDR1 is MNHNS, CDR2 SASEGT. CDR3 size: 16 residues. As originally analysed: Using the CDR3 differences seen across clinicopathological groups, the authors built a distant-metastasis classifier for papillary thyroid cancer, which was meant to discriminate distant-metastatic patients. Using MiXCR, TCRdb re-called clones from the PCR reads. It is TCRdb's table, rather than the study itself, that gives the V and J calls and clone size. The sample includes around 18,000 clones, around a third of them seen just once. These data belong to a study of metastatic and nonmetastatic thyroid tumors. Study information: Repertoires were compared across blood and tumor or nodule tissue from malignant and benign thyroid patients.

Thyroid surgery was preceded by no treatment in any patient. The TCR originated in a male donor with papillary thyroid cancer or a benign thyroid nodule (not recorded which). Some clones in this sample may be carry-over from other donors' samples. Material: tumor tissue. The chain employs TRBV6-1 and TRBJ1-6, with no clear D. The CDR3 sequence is CASTPTVSSYNSPLHF. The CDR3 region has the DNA TGTGCCAGCACCCCGACTGTGAGCTCCTATAATTCACCCCTCCACTTT.